Sequencing of this T cell receptor beta chain was carried out in a study of CD4+ T cells in melanoma. Study-wide results and limits: Reportedly, melanoma neoantigen-specific CD4+ T cells showed varied differentiation states. A reported correlation linked neoantigen-specific CD4+ T cells to CD8+, macrophage and B cell function.

Sequencing used immunoSEQ multiplex PCR; TCRdb keeps in-frame clones, though not all of them. In the table there are 15,000 to 20,000 clones, roughly 76% of which are singletons. This clone appeared a single time. Its antigen is unidentified. The V end was cut by 6 bases, the J end by 5 bases, with 18 bases between. Germline V gene lookup returns CDR1 KGHSH and CDR2 LQKENI. The CDR3 is 15 amino acids. The sequence came from a human donor with melanoma. J is TRBJ2-3 and V is TRBV18, with D unclear. The sample taken for sequencing was cells from a culture (not recorded whether cultured in vitro). The CDR3, as DNA: TGTGCCAGCTCCTCGGTCCTAAATTCAGAAGATACGCAGTATTTT. Translated: CASSSVLNSEDTQYF.